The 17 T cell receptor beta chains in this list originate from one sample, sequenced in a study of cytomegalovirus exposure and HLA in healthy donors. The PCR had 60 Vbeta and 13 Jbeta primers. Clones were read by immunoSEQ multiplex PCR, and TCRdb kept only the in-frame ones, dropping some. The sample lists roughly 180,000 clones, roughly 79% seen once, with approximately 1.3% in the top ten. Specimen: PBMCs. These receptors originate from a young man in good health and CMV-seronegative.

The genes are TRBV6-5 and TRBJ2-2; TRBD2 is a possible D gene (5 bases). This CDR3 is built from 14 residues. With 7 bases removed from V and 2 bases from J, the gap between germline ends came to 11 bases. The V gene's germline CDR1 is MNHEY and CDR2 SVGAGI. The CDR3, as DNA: TGTGCCAGCACCCACCGGGGAAACACCGGGGAGCTGTTTTTT. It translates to CASTHRGNTGELFF.

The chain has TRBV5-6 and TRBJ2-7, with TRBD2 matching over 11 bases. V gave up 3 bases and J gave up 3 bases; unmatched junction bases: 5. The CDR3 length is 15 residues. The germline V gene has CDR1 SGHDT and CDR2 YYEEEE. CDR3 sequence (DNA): TGTGCCAGCAGCTCTCCGGGACTAGCGGTCTACGAGCAGTACTTC. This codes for CASSSPGLAVYEQYF.

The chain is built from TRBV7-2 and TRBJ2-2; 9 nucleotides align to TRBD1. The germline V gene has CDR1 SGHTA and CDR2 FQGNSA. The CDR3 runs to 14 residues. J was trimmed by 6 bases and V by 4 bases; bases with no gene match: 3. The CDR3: CASSWGQGPGELFF. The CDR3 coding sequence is TGTGCCAGCAGCTGGGGACAGGGTCCCGGGGAGCTGTTTTTT.

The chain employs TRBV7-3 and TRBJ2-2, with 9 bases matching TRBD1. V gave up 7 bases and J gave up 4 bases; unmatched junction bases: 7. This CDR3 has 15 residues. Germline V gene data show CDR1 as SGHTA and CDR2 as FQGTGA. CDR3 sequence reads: CASNRDRAGTGELFF. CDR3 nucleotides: TGTGCCAGCAACCGGGACAGGGCGGGCACCGGGGAGCTGTTTTTT.

The CDR3 protein is CASSVDPTGFVDPSSYEQYF. The CDR3 nucleotides are TGTGCCAGCAGCGTAGACCCTACAGGGTTTGTTGATCCGAGCTCCTACGAGCAGTACTTC. The chain carries TRBV9 and TRBJ2-7; tentatively, D is TRBD1 (6 bases). The germline gives CDR1 SGDLS, CDR2 YYNGEE. This CDR3 is 20 amino acids long. V dropped 0 bases and J dropped 0 bases, with 25 bases sitting between them.

CDR3 loop: CASSVGPSGGLSYEQYF. The CDR3, as DNA: TGTGCCAGCAGCGTGGGTCCTAGCGGGGGACTCTCCTACGAGCAGTACTTC. The genes are TRBV9 and TRBJ2-7, with 10 bases lining up with TRBD2. Trimming took 2 bases from V and 0 from J; bases not matched to a gene: 8. This CDR3 has 17 amino acids. Looked up from germline, CDR1 is SGDLS and CDR2 is YYNGEE.

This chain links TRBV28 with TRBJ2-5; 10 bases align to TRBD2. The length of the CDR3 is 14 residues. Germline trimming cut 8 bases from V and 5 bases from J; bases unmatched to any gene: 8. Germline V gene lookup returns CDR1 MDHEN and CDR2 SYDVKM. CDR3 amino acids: CASGWTSGRETQYF. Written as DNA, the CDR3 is TGTGCCAGCGGGTGGACTAGCGGCCGGGAGACCCAGTACTTC.

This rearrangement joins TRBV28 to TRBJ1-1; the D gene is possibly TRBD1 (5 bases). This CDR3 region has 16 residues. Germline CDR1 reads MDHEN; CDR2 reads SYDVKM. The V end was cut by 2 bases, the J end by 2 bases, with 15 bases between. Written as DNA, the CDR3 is TGTGCCAGCAGTTTACGTGCTTGGGGCCCTAACACTGAAGCTTTCTTT. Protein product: CASSLRAWGPNTEAFF.

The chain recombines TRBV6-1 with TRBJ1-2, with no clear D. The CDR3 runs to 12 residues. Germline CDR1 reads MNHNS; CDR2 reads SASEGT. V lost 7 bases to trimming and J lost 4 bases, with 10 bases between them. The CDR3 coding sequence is TGTGCCAGCACCCGAACCGGCTATGGCTACACCTTC. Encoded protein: CASTRTGYGYTF.

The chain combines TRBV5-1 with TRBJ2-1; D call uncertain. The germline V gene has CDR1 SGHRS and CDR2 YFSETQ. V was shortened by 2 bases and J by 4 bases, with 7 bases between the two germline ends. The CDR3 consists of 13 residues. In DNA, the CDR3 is TGCGCCAGCAGCTTACAAACATACAATGAGCAGTTCTTC. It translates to CASSLQTYNEQFF.

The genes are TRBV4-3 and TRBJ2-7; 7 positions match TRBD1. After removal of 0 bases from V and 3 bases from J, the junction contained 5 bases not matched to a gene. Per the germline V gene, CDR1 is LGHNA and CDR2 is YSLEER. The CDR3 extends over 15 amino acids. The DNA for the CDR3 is TGCGCCAGCAGCCAAGATGGGTACAGGGGCTACGAGCAGTACTTC. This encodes CASSQDGYRGYEQYF.

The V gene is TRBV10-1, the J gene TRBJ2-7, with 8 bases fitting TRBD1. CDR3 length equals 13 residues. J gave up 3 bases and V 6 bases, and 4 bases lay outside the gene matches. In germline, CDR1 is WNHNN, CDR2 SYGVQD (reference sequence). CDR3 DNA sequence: TGCGCCAGCAGCGACAGGGGACTCTACGAGCAGTACTTC. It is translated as CASSDRGLYEQYF.

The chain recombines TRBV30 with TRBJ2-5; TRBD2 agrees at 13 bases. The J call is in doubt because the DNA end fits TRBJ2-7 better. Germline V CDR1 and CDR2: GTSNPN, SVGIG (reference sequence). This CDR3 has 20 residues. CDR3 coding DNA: TGTGCCTGGAGTGGTAGACCCCGGGGGACTAGCGGGACTCGCTCCTACGAGCAGTACTTC. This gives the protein CAWSGRPRGTSGTRSYEQYF.

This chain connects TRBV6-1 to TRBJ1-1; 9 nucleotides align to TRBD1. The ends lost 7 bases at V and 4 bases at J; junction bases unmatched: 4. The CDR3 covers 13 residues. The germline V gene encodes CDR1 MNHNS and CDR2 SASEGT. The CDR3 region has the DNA TGTGCCAGCAACCGACAGGGGGGCACTGAAGCTTTCTTT. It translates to CASNRQGGTEAFF.

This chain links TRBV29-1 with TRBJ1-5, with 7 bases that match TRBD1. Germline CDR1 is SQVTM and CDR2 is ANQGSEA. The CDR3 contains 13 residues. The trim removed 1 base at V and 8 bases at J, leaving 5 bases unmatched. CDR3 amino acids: CSVEVTGKEPQHF. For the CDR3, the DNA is TGCAGCGTTGAAGTGACAGGGAAGGAGCCCCAGCATTTT.

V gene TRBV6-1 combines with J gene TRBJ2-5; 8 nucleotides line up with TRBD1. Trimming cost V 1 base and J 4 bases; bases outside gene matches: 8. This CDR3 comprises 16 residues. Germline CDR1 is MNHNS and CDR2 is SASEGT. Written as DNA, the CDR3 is TGTGCCAGCAGTGAAGGGACAGGGCAGTGGGGAGAGACCCAGTACTTC. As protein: CASSEGTGQWGETQYF.

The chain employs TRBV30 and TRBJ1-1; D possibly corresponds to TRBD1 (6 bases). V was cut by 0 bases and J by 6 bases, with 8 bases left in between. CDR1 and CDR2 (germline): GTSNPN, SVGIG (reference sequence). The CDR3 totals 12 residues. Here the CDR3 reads CAWSVGGPEAFF. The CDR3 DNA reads TGTGCCTGGAGTGTAGGGGGACCTGAAGCTTTCTTT.